The 18 T cell receptor beta chains reported below all come from one sample, sequenced in a study of blood T cell repertoires in COVID-19. Only in-frame clones appear in the TCRdb table, and some are missing; sequencing was by immunoSEQ multiplex PCR. The sample consists of 54,000 or so clones, around 83% of them appearing once. Source material: peripheral blood. All receptors come from a woman of 80 years or more with acute or convalescent COVID-19.

This chain joins TRBV18 and TRBJ2-5; 10 nucleotides agree with TRBD2. CDR3 size: 14 residues. Looked up from germline, CDR1 is KGHSH and CDR2 is LQKENI. The V gene end was trimmed by 2 bases and the J gene end by 3 bases; junction bases not matched to a gene: 0. CDR3 coding DNA: TGTGCCAGCTCACCAACTAGCGGGGAAGAGACCCAGTACTTC. Translating gives CASSPTSGEETQYF.

V gene TRBV9 combines with J gene TRBJ1-2, with a weak D call TRBD1 (5 bases). The CDR3 extends over 17 amino acids. From germline, CDR1 is SGDLS and CDR2 YYNGEE. V was clipped by 2 bases and J by 2 bases, with 19 bases between them. This CDR3 reads CASSVLPRGKRNYGYTF. The DNA for the CDR3 is TGTGCCAGCAGCGTCCTACCGCGGGGGAAGCGCAACTATGGCTACACCTTC.

This chain uses TRBV4-2 with TRBJ2-1, with D perhaps matching TRBD2 (7 bases). Germline V lookup: CDR1 LGHNA, CDR2 YNFKEQ. Between the trimmed V and J ends, which lost 3 bases and 4 bases, there was a span of 13 bases. This CDR3 has 15 residues. CDR3 in amino acids: CASSQGGLRYNEQFF. Written as DNA, the CDR3 is TGTGCCAGCAGCCAGGGGGGGCTAAGATACAATGAGCAGTTCTTC.

The chain uses TRBV7-3 and TRBJ2-2; 7 bases map to TRBD2. The CDR3 spans 19 residues. The V gene's germline CDR1 is SGHTA and CDR2 FQGTGA. With V trimmed by 5 bases and J by 0 bases, 15 bases remained unmatched. CDR3 bases: TGTGCCAGCAGCCGTTTGGAGTGGCGGGGGATATCGAACACCGGGGAGCTGTTTTTT. Protein product: CASSRLEWRGISNTGELFF.

The gene calls are TRBV11-2 and TRBJ1-3, with 7 bases aligning to TRBD1. The V and J ends lost 3 bases and 5 bases, in that order; junction bases with no gene match: 13. This CDR3 has 17 amino acids. Germline CDR1 and CDR2: SGHAT and FQNNGV. The CDR3 loop is CASSFPLQGNSRNTIYF. CDR3 DNA: TGTGCCAGCAGCTTCCCACTACAGGGGAACTCGAGAAACACCATATATTTT. Full variable domain (rest looked up from reference TRBV11-2 and TRBJ1-3): EAGVAQSPRYKIIEKRQSVAFWCNPISGHATLYWYQQILGQGPKLLIQFQNNGVVDDSQLPKDRFSAERLKGVDSTLKIQPAKLEDSAVYLCASSFPLQGNSRNTIYFGEGSWLTVV.

The chain joins TRBV10-3 to TRBJ1-1; tentatively, D is TRBD1 (6 bases). The CDR3 spans 15 residues. Germline V lookup: CDR1 ENHRY, CDR2 SYGVKD. Trimming removed 10 bases from V and 0 bases from J, with 18 bases in between. The CDR3 sequence is CATSRGGNMNTEAFF. The CDR3 nucleotides are TGTGCCACCAGCAGAGGGGGAAACATGAACACTGAAGCTTTCTTT.

The sample holds a few counts of this clone. This sequence joins TRBV7-2 and TRBJ1-4, with TRBD1 matching over 7 bases. Trimming removed 1 base from V and 4 bases from J; junction bases left unmatched: 3. The CDR3 covers 15 residues. The germline V gene encodes CDR1 SGHTA and CDR2 FQGNSA. CDR3 in DNA: TGTGCCAGCAGCTTAGAGGGGGCTAGTAATGAAAAACTGTTTTTT. Residues: CASSLEGASNEKLFF.

This clone was observed a few times. The CDR3 here is CASSSSERAFF. In nucleotides, the CDR3 is TGTGCCAGCAGTTCTTCCGAGAGAGCTTTCTTT. The chain uses TRBV28 and TRBJ1-1; D gene unclear. The CDR3 runs to 11 residues. Germline V gives CDR1 MDHEN, CDR2 SYDVKM. Trimming shortened V by 4 bases and J by 10 bases, and 10 bases separated the two germline ends.

The chain recombines TRBV9 with TRBJ2-3; 10 bases line up with TRBD2. The CDR3 covers 18 residues. The V gene end was trimmed by 4 bases and the J gene end by 0 bases; junction bases not matched to a gene: 11. In germline, CDR1 is SGDLS, CDR2 YYNGEE. This chain's CDR3 is CASSLGLAGGRSTDTQYF. The CDR3, as DNA: TGTGCCAGCAGCCTCGGGTTAGCGGGGGGCCGAAGCACAGATACGCAGTATTTT.

The genes are TRBV5-1 and TRBJ1-5; perhaps TRBD1 as D (6 bases). The germline V and J ends were trimmed by 2 bases and 4 bases, with 7 bases remaining between them. Germline V lookup: CDR1 SGHRS, CDR2 YFSETQ. The CDR3 is 13 residues long. The CDR3 DNA follows: TGCGCCAGCAGCTTACAGGGTAATCAGCCCCAGCATTTT. It is translated as CASSLQGNQPQHF.

The chain couples TRBV29-1 to TRBJ2-4, with D possibly being TRBD1 (5 bases). Germline CDR1 SQVTM, CDR2 ANQGSEA. The ends were cut back, 5 bases at V and 4 bases at J, with 15 bases in the middle. This CDR3 has 14 amino acids. This chain's CDR3 is CSVPDRGLKNIQYF. Here the CDR3 DNA reads TGCAGCGTTCCTGACAGAGGCCTAAAAAACATTCAGTACTTC.

V and J are TRBV4-1 and TRBJ2-7; TRBD2 might be the D (6 bases). CDR3 length: 16 residues. With 6 bases removed from V and 6 bases from J, the gap between germline ends came to 24 bases. Germline CDR1 is MGHRA and CDR2 is YSYEKL. Written as DNA, the CDR3 is TGCGCCAGCAGTCCGCTTGGGAGGACATTGGGCGGCGAGCAGTACTTC. It is translated as CASSPLGRTLGGEQYF.

The rearrangement joins TRBV29-1 to TRBJ2-7; 7 nucleotides line up with TRBD2. This CDR3 comprises 13 residues. Germline V gene lookup returns CDR1 SQVTM and CDR2 ANQGSEA. V shed 3 bases and J 3 bases; nucleotides not matched to a gene: 5. In DNA form, the CDR3 reads TGCAGCGTTGAGGCCGGGACTATCTACGAGCAGTACTTC. This encodes CSVEAGTIYEQYF.

The chain combines TRBV2 with TRBJ2-1, with 13 bases matching TRBD2. After removal of 6 bases from V and 11 bases from J, the junction contained 1 base not matched to a gene. The CDR3 runs 12 residues. Germline V gives CDR1 SNHLY, CDR2 FYNNEI. The CDR3 protein is CASRTSGGKQFF. In DNA, the CDR3 is TGTGCCAGCAGGACTAGCGGGGGGAAGCAGTTCTTC. Using reference TRBV2 and TRBJ2-1 for the parts outside the CDR3, the full variable domain is EPEVTQTPSHQVTQMGQEVILRCVPISNHLYFYWYRQILGQKVEFLVSFYNNEISEKSEIFDDQFSVERPDGSNFTLKIRSTKLEDSAMYFCASRTSGGKQFFGPGTRLTVL.

In this sample, this clone turned up once. The chain links TRBV7-2 to TRBJ2-2, with TRBD2 matching over 8 bases. Per germline, CDR1 SGHTA and CDR2 FQGNSA. This CDR3 is built from 16 residues. J gave up 0 bases and V 0 bases, and 0 bases lay outside the gene matches. The DNA for the CDR3 is TGTGCCAGCAGCTTAGCTAGCGGGGCGAACACCGGGGAGCTGTTTTTT. This translates into CASSLASGANTGELFF.

This chain connects TRBV3-1 (or the pseudogene TRBV3-2) to TRBJ1-4, with TRBD1 as a possible D gene (5 bases). The length of the CDR3 is 15 residues. Between the trimmed V and J ends, which lost 1 base and 7 bases, there was a span of 13 bases. Germline V gene lookup returns CDR1 LGHDT and CDR2 YNNKEL (reference sequence). CDR3 protein: CASSQVGTGVEKLFF. CDR3 nucleotide sequence: TGTGCCAGCAGCCAAGTCGGTACGGGGGTTGAAAAACTGTTTTTT.

The V call is TRBV5-8, the J call TRBJ1-5; maybe TRBD1 (6 bases). V was pared by 5 bases and J by 6 bases, with 12 bases between. This CDR3 has 13 amino acids. CDR1 and CDR2 from the germline V gene are SGHTS and YDEGEE. The DNA for the CDR3 is TGTGCCAGCAGGGGAGGGGGTTTTCAGCCCCAGCATTTT. This translates into CASRGGGFQPQHF.

In DNA form, the CDR3 reads TGTGCCAGCAGCTTGGCGGGACAAATAGAGTATGGCTACACCTTC. This translates into CASSLAGQIEYGYTF. V is TRBV5-5 and J is TRBJ1-2; weak D call: TRBD1 (6 bases). V was shortened by 0 bases and J by 5 bases, with 14 bases between the two germline ends. Germline assignment: CDR1 SGHKS and CDR2 YYEKEE (reference sequence). This CDR3 is built from 15 residues.